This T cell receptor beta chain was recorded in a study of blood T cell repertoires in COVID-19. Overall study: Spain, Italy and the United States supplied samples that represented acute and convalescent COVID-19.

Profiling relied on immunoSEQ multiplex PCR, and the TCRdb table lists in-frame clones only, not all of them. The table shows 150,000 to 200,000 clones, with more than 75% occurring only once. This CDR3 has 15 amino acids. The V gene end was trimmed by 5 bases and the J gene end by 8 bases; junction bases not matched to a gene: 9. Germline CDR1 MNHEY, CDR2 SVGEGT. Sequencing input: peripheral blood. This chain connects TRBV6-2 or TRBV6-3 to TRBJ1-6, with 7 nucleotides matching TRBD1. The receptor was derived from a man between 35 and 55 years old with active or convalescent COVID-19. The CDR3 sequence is CASSLDRVEYSPLHF. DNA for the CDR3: TGTGCCAGCAGTCTCGACAGGGTTGAGTATTCACCCCTCCACTTT.